These T cell receptor beta chains were read from a single sample in a study of cytomegalovirus exposure and HLA in healthy donors. The assay was immunoSEQ multiplex PCR, and TCRdb's table has in-frame clones only and misses some. Seen here are 100,000 to 150,000 clones, more than 60% observed once, and the top ten hold under 9.5%. Sequencing used PBMCs. The receptor source for this set is a woman in her fifties or sixties in good health and CMV-seropositive. CDR3s include the opening cysteine and the closing phenylalanine or tryptophan. Each record gives: clone size, V gene, D gene, J gene, CDR3 DNA, CDR3 protein. D genes are given only for firm matches. The listing skips clone size in some rows; elsewhere it reads once, few, many or a size class.

.	TRBV5-1	.	TRBJ2-3	TGCGCCAGCAGCTTTGAGGGGGAAGATACGCAGTATTTT	CASSFEGEDTQYF
.	TRBV4-1	TRBD2	TRBJ2-7	TGCGCCAGCAGCCCACCCTGGGGGGGGAACGAGCAGTACTTC	CASSPPWGGNEQYF
.	TRBV30	TRBD1	TRBJ2-7	TGTGCCTGGAGTTCCCGACAGGGTACACTCCTATACTACGAGCAGTACTTC	CAWSSRQGTLLYYEQYF
.	TRBV7-9	.	TRBJ1-5	TGTGCCAGCAGCTTCGGAGGTAGTAGCAATCAGCCCCAGCATTTT	CASSFGGSSNQPQHF
.	TRBV13	TRBD1	TRBJ2-5	TGTGCCAGCAGCATGACAGGGAGCGTCGAGACCCAGTACTTC	CASSMTGSVETQYF
once	TRBV30	TRBD2	TRBJ2-7	TGTGCCTGGAGTCCGCTAGCGGGGGAGCAGTACTTC	CAWSPLAGEQYF
.	TRBV5-6	TRBD1	TRBJ2-7	TGTGCCAGCAGCTGGGACAGGGGGCAGTACGAGCAGTACTTC	CASSWDRGQYEQYF
.	TRBV5-1	.	TRBJ2-7	TGCGCCAGCAGCTTGGGTAGCCTGGAGTACGGGCAGTACTTC	CASSLGSLEYGQYF
.	TRBV7-6	TRBD1	TRBJ2-5	TGTGCCAGCAGCTTAAAACCCCCGCGGACAGGGGAGTTAGAGACCCAGTACTTC	CASSLKPPRTGELETQYF
.	TRBV2	TRBD2	TRBJ2-5	TGTGCCAGCAGTCAAGGACTAGCTTGGGCGACCCAGTACTTC	CASSQGLAWATQYF
.	TRBV21-1	.	TRBJ2-1	TGTGCCAGCAGCAAAGAGGGCCTAGCGGGATCCCCGAGCTCCTACAATGAGCAGTTCTTC	CASSKEGLAGSPSSYNEQFF
.	TRBV2	.	TRBJ1-5	TGTGCCAGCAGGAAACAGGTTATAGGCAATCAGCCCCAGCATTTT	CASRKQVIGNQPQHF
.	TRBV5-1	TRBD1	TRBJ2-2	TGCGCCAGCAGCCGAGGGACAGCAAACACCGGGGAGCTGTTTTTT	CASSRGTANTGELFF
.	TRBV5-1	TRBD1	TRBJ2-1	TGCGCCAGCAGCACCTCAGGGGGCGCGGTATACAATGAGCAGTTCTTC	CASSTSGGAVYNEQFF
.	TRBV5-8	.	TRBJ2-3	TGTGCCAGCAGTCCTAACGCGGGGATAAACACAGATACGCAGTATTTT	CASSPNAGINTDTQYF
once	TRBV6-5	.	TRBJ2-3	TGTGCCAGCACCGCTGTGTTGGGTAGCGCGCAGTATTTT	CASTAVLGSAQYF
.	TRBV5-4	TRBD1	TRBJ1-2	TGTGCCAGCAGCTTTGGCAGGGGGCTTACAGATGGCTACACCTTC	CASSFGRGLTDGYTF
.	TRBV5-1	.	TRBJ2-5	TGCGCCAGCAGCCTGAGGTGGCTAGAGACCCAGTACTTC	CASSLRWLETQYF
.	TRBV6-5	.	TRBJ2-7	TGTGCCAGCAGTTTCTCAGCGCACACCTACGAGCAGTACTTC	CASSFSAHTYEQYF
.	TRBV18	.	TRBJ1-3	TGTGCCAGCTCTCCCGGGGTGGGCCGTGGAAACACCATATATTTT	CASSPGVGRGNTIYF
.	TRBV6-1	TRBD1	TRBJ1-1	TGTGCCAGCAGCGCCTTGACAGGGGCCAGCACTGAAGCTTTCTTT	CASSALTGASTEAFF
.	TRBV9	.	TRBJ1-1	TGTGCCAGCAGCGAGGAGCGGGGCACTGAAGCTTTCTTT	CASSEERGTEAFF
.	TRBV6-5	.	TRBJ1-1	TGTGCCAGCAGTTACTCGATTCAGGGGAACACTGAAGCTTTCTTT	CASSYSIQGNTEAFF
.	TRBV5-1	TRBD2	TRBJ2-5	TGCGCCAGCAGCCAGGGACTAGCGGGGGGGCTGGAGACCCAGTACTTC	CASSQGLAGGLETQYF
.	TRBV9	.	TRBJ1-2	TGTGCCAGCAGCGAACAGGGCAACTATGGCTACACCTTC	CASSEQGNYGYTF
.	TRBV15	.	TRBJ1-1	TGTGCCACCAGCAGAGGAGGGTCGTCGTGGAACACTGAAGCTTTCTTT	CATSRGGSSWNTEAFF
.	TRBV4-1	TRBD1	TRBJ2-7	TGCGCCAGCAGCCAAATAATGGTGAGACAGGGGGATACTTACGAGCAGTACTTC	CASSQIMVRQGDTYEQYF
.	TRBV30	TRBD1	TRBJ1-6	TGTGCCTGGAGTGTCGGGACAGGGGGGAATTCACCCCTCAACTTT	CAWSVGTGGNSPLNF
.	TRBV13	.	TRBJ1-4	TGTGCCAGCAGCTTAGGCGGGAGTTCCTGGGGCGAAAAACTGTTTTTT	CASSLGGSSWGEKLFF
.	TRBV11-2	.	TRBJ1-1	TGTGCCAGCAGCTTTCGACAGGAAGCTTTCTTT	CASSFRQEAFF
.	TRBV7-9	.	TRBJ2-5	TGTGCCATCCAGGGCCCTTTCCAGGAGACCCAGTACTTC	CAIQGPFQETQYF
few	TRBV27	.	TRBJ2-7	TGTGCCAGCAGTTTTGGGCGGGGAAGCTCCTACGAGCAGTACTTC	CASSFGRGSSYEQYF
.	TRBV5-1	TRBD1	TRBJ1-4	TGCGCCAGCAGCTACGGACAGGGGGGCTCGCTGGAACTGTTTTTT	CASSYGQGGSLELFF
.	TRBV7-8	TRBD2	TRBJ2-5	TGTGCCAGCAGCTTTGGCGGGAGCGGGGAGACCCAGTACTTC	CASSFGGSGETQYF
.	TRBV7-9	TRBD2	TRBJ2-1	TGTGCCAGCAGCTCCAGACTAGCGGGAGTCTACAATGAGCAGTTCTTC	CASSSRLAGVYNEQFF
.	TRBV5-1	.	TRBJ2-3	TGCGCCAGCAGCTTGGACAGCATGAGCACAGATACGCAGTATTTT	CASSLDSMSTDTQYF
once	TRBV27	TRBD1	TRBJ2-7	TGTGCCAGCAGCCGGGGACAGGGCTACGAGCAGTACTTC	CASSRGQGYEQYF
.	TRBV2	TRBD1	TRBJ1-1	TGTGCCAGCAGTGACCAGGGGGGCCCTGCTGAAGCTTTCTTT	CASSDQGGPAEAFF
.	TRBV19	.	TRBJ1-1	TGTGCCAGTATGTTGAGGGTGAACACTGAAGCTTTCTTT	CASMLRVNTEAFF
.	TRBV18	.	TRBJ1-1	TGTGCCAGCTCACCAAGGTTAGCGAACACTGAAGCTTTCTTT	CASSPRLANTEAFF
once	TRBV11-2	TRBD1	TRBJ2-7	TGTGCCAGCAGCTCCGACAGGGTCGGGGAGCAGTACTTC	CASSSDRVGEQYF
.	TRBV4-3	TRBD2	TRBJ2-7	TGCGCCAGCAGCCAAGCCTGGCGGGAGGCCTACGAGCAGTACTTC	CASSQAWREAYEQYF
.	TRBV9	.	TRBJ2-1	TGTGCCAGCAGCGTGGATGCGGCCTCCTACAATGAGCAGTTCTTC	CASSVDAASYNEQFF
.	TRBV19	TRBD1	TRBJ2-2	TGTGCCAGTAGTATAGAAGGACAGGGAACCCCCGGGGAGCTGTTTTTT	CASSIEGQGTPGELFF
few	TRBV2	.	TRBJ1-2	TGTGCCAGCAGTGAAGCGCTTCGTCAGCGTAACTATGGCTACACCTTC	CASSEALRQRNYGYTF
few	TRBV15	.	TRBJ2-3	TGTGCCACCAGCAGGTCCGGCAGGGGGAGGTCAGATACGCAGTATTTT	CATSRSGRGRSDTQYF
.	TRBV18	.	TRBJ1-1	TGTGCCAGCTCACCCCCGGCGGTCATGAACACTGAAGCTTTCTTT	CASSPPAVMNTEAFF
.	TRBV2	TRBD2	TRBJ2-3	TGTGCCAGCAGGTTGGGACTAGCGGGGTGGGACACAGATACGCAGTATTTT	CASRLGLAGWDTDTQYF
.	TRBV11-3	.	TRBJ1-1	TGTGCCAGCAGCCCCCCGGGGGGCCGGAACACTGAAGCTTTCTTT	CASSPPGGRNTEAFF
.	TRBV7-9	TRBD2	TRBJ2-2	TGTGCCAGCAGCTTAGGGACTAGCGGTACCGGGGAGCTGTTTTTT	CASSLGTSGTGELFF
.	TRBV27	TRBD1	TRBJ2-5	TGTGCCAGCAGTTTAGAGACAGGGGAAGAGACCCAGTACTTC	CASSLETGEETQYF
.	TRBV19	TRBD2	TRBJ2-1	TGTGCCAGTAGTACGGGACTAGCGGCCTCCTACAATGAGCAGTTCTTC	CASSTGLAASYNEQFF
few	TRBV2	.	TRBJ2-3	TGTGCCAGCAGTTTGGGACAACGCACAGATACGCAGTATTTT	CASSLGQRTDTQYF
.	TRBV4-1	.	TRBJ2-3	TGCGCCAGCAGCCAAGATCCCTTACTAGCTAGCACAGATACGCAGTATTTT	CASSQDPLLASTDTQYF
.	TRBV25-1	.	TRBJ1-2	TGTGCCAGCAGCCCACAGGGAATAGATGGCTACACCTTC	CASSPQGIDGYTF
.	TRBV4-3	.	TRBJ2-1	TGCGCCAGCAGCCAAGTAGCAGGGAACTACAATGAGCAGTTCTTC	CASSQVAGNYNEQFF
.	TRBV19	TRBD1	TRBJ2-3	TGTGCCAGTAGTATCCCCCCGGGACAGGGGAAAGATACGCAGTATTTT	CASSIPPGQGKDTQYF
.	TRBV27	.	TRBJ2-7	TGTGCCAGCGGGGAGGGGGGAGGCTCCTACGAGCAGTACTTC	CASGEGGGSYEQYF